Listed here are 5 T cell receptor beta chains from one sample, sequenced in a study of PD-L1 blockade in urothelial cancer. Here immunoSEQ multiplex PCR was the method, and the copy in TCRdb shows in-frame clones only, minus some. The profile shows 70,000 to 90,000 clones, more than 75% of them singletons. Time point: pretreatment peripheral blood. The sequencing used PBMCs, collected around atezolizumab (anti-PD-L1) treatment. The source of these receptors is a man aged 60 to 75 with urothelial cancer.

The CDR3 DNA reads TGTGCCAGCAGCTTTACCGCGGGGGCCACTGAAGCTTTCTTT. Amino acid sequence: CASSFTAGATEAFF. This rearrangement joins TRBV7-2 to TRBJ1-1, with a weak D call TRBD1 (6 bases). CDR3 length equals 14 residues. CDR1 and CDR2 from the germline V gene are SGHTA and FQGNSA. Trimming removed 3 bases at V and 4 bases at J, with 12 bases between.

V gene TRBV6-1 combines with J gene TRBJ1-3; a weak D match, TRBD1 (5 bases). Germline V gives CDR1 MNHNS, CDR2 SASEGT. V shed 7 bases and J shed 3 bases, with 13 bases lying between them. The CDR3 has 14 amino acids. CDR3 amino acids: CASMIDSSGNTIYF. As DNA, the CDR3 is TGTGCCAGCATGATCGACAGCAGTGGAAACACCATATATTTT.

The chain employs TRBV7-8 and TRBJ2-7; 10 nucleotides match TRBD2. V shed 5 bases, J shed 7 bases, and the junction held 5 bases outside the gene matches. The CDR3 runs to 13 residues. Germline CDR1 reads SGHVS; CDR2 reads FQNEAQ. CDR3 sequence reads: CASSPGLAVEQYF. The CDR3 DNA reads as TGTGCCAGCAGCCCAGGACTAGCGGTGGAGCAGTACTTC.

The chain couples TRBV7-6 to TRBJ2-7; 9 positions match TRBD1. CDR3 length: 14 amino acids. Germline CDR1 is SGHVS and CDR2 is FNYEAQ. The J segment lost 2 bases and the V segment lost 4 bases, leaving 3 bases of the junction unmatched. CDR3 region: CASSSGQGTYEQYF. CDR3 DNA sequence: TGTGCCAGCAGCTCGGGACAGGGCACCTACGAGCAGTACTTC.

This clone was found once. A read error may account for a junction end that differs from germline. The chain's CDR3 is CASRLGRNTEAFF. The CDR3 DNA reads as TGTGCCAGCCGTTTGGGGAGGAACACTGAAGCTTTCTTT. This chain joins TRBV28 and TRBJ1-1; D gene uncertain. The CDR3 is 13 amino acids. The V gene's germline CDR1 is MDHEN and CDR2 SYDVKM.